This T cell receptor (beta chain) originates from a study of vaccination and CD4 T cells after COVID-19. Across the study: Cultures acting as controls obtained a CEFX pool, an HIV-1 Nef pool, or no peptide. Study-wide points: In convalescent patients, 304 of 307 vaccine-specific clones were spike mono-reactive.

Treatment in this sample: roughly nine-day PBMC culture with coronavirus spike peptide pools or control peptides (ViraFEST assay). ViraFEST expanded antigen-specific T cells with peptide pools, then sequenced TCRs. The study sequenced cultured CD4+ T cell DNA using the Oncomine TCR Beta short-read assay. In this case, cultured CD4+ T cells provided the extracted genomic DNA. MiXCR was run by TCRdb on the PCR reads, yielding one entry per CDR3 protein. This sample carries around 14,000 distinct CDR3 sequences, about 73% of them seen once, and the ten largest clones take about 11%. V shed 6 bases and J 6 bases; nucleotides not matched to a gene: 8. Looked up from germline, CDR1 is MNHEY and CDR2 is SMNVEV (reference sequence). This CDR3 comprises 14 residues. With regard to this clonotype: Its antigen is still unknown.

This TCR was sampled from a human donor who had recovered from COVID-19. Sample: CD4+ T cells from blood, cultured in vitro. This chain joins TRBV27 and TRBJ1-3; 7 bases match TRBD1. CDR3 sequence reads: CASSPRGGPNTIYF. Here the CDR3 DNA reads TGTGCCAGCAGCCCCAGGGGGGGGCCAAACACCATATATTTT.